This TCR beta chain is drawn from a study of human thymus T cells. CDR3 length equals 13 residues. V lost 3 bases and J lost 4, with 10 bases in between. Germline lookup yields CDR1 MNHNS and CDR2 SASEGT. Study-level findings and limits: Both thymic and peripheral blood repertoires showed apparently biased V and J usage.

Resections obtained during corrective heart surgery supplied the thymus tissue. Only in-frame clones appear in the TCRdb table, and some are missing; sequencing was by immunoSEQ multiplex PCR. The sample has some 120,000 clones, about 93% seen once. Points on this clone: What it binds is unknown.

Sample: thymus tissue. The origin of this receptor is a boy younger than two with a congenital heart defect but otherwise immunologically healthy. This chain connects TRBV6-1 to TRBJ2-7, with D perhaps TRBD1 (5 bases). The CDR3 sequence: CASSEETDYEQYF. The CDR3, as DNA: TGTGCCAGCAGTGAGGAGACAGATTACGAGCAGTACTTC.